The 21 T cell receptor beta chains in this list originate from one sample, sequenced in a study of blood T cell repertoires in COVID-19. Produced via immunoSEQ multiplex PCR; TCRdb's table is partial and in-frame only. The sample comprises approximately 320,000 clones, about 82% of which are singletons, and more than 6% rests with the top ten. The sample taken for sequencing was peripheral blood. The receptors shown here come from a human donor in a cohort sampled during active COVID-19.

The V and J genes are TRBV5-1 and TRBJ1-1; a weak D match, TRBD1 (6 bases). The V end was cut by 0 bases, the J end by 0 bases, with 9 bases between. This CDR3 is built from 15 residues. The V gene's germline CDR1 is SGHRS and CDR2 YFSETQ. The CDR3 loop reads CASSLEDSLNTEAFF. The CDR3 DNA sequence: TGCGCCAGCAGCTTGGAGGACAGTTTGAACACTGAAGCTTTCTTT.

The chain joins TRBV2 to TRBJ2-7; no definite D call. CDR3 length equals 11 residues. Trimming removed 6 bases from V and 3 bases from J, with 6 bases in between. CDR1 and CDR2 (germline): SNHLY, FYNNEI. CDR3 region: CASSPLYEQYF. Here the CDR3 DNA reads TGTGCCAGCAGCCCCCTCTACGAGCAGTACTTC. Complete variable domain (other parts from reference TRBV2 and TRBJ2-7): EPEVTQTPSHQVTQMGQEVILRCVPISNHLYFYWYRQILGQKVEFLVSFYNNEISEKSEIFDDQFSVERPDGSNFTLKIRSTKLEDSAMYFCASSPLYEQYFGPGTRLTVT.

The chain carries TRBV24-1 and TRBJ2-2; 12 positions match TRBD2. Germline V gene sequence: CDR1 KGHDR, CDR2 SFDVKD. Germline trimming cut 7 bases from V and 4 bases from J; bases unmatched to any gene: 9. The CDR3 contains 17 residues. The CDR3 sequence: CATRSPGLAGGTGELFF. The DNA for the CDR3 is TGTGCCACCAGATCTCCGGGACTAGCGGGCGGCACCGGGGAGCTGTTTTTT.

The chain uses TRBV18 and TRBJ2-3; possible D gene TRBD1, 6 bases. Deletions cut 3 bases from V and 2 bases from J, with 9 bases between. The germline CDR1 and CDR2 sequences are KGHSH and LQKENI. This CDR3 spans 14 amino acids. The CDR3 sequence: CASSPTGNTDTQYF. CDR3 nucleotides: TGTGCCAGCTCACCTACAGGGAACACAGATACGCAGTATTTT.

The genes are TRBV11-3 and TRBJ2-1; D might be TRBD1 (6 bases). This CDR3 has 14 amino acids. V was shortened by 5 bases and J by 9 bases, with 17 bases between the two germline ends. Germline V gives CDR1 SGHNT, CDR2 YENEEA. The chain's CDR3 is CASSIPGTPGEQFF. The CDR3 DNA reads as TGTGCCAGCAGCATCCCCGGGACACCCGGTGAGCAGTTCTTC.

The CDR3 DNA is TGTGCCAGCAGTTACGGGCGGGTGTATAATTCACCCCTCCACTTT. The encoded protein is CASSYGRVYNSPLHF. This chain joins TRBV6-5 and TRBJ1-6, with no clear D. V was pared by 2 bases and J by 4 bases, with 9 bases between. In germline, CDR1 is MNHEY, CDR2 SVGAGI. The CDR3 is 15 amino acids.

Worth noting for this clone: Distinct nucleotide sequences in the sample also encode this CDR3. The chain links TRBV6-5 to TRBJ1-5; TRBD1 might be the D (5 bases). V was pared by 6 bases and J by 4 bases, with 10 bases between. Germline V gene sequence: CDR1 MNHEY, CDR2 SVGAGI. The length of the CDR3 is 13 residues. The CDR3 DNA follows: TGTGCCAGCAGCCACGGGGGAAATCAGCCCCAGCATTTT. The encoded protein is CASSHGGNQPQHF.

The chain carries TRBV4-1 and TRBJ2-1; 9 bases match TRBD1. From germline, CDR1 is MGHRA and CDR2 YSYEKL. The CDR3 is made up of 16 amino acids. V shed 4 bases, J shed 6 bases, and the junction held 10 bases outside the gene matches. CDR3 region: CASSPLRGTGRNEQFF. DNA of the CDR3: TGCGCCAGCAGCCCCCTCCGGGGGACAGGGCGCAATGAGCAGTTCTTC.

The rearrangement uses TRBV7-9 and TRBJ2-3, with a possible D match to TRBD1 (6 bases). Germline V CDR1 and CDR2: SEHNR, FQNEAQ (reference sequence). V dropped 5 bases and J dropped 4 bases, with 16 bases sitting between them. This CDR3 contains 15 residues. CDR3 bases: TGTGCCAGCAGCGCAGGGGAGACCCCAGCAGATACGCAGTATTTT. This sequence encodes CASSAGETPADTQYF.

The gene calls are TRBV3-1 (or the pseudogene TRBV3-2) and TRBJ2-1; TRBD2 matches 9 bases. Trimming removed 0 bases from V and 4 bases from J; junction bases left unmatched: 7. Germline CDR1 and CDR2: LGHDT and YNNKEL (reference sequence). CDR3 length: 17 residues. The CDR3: CASSQDRAGGLYNEQFF. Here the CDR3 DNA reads TGTGCCAGCAGCCAAGACCGAGCGGGGGGCCTTTACAATGAGCAGTTCTTC.

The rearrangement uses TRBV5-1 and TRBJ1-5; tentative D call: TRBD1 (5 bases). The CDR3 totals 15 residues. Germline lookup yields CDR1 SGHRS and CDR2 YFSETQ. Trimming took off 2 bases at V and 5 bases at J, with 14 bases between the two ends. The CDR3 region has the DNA TGCGCCAGCAGCTTATCAGGGATGTTGGATCAGCCCCAGCATTTT. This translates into CASSLSGMLDQPQHF.

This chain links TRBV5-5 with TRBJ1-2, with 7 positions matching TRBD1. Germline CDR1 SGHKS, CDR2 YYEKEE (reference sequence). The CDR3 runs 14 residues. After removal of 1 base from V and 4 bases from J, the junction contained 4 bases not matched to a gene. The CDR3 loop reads CASSLTGEGYGYTF. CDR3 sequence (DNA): TGTGCCAGCAGCTTGACAGGGGAAGGCTATGGCTACACCTTC.

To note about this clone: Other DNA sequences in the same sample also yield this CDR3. CDR3 nucleotides: TGCGCCAGCAGCCAAGTACAGACAAACACTGAAGCTTTCTTT. It specifies CASSQVQTNTEAFF. This chain uses TRBV4-1 with TRBJ1-1; D unclear. With 1 base removed from V and 2 bases from J, the gap between germline ends came to 8 bases. Germline lookup yields CDR1 MGHRA and CDR2 YSYEKL. The CDR3 consists of 14 residues.

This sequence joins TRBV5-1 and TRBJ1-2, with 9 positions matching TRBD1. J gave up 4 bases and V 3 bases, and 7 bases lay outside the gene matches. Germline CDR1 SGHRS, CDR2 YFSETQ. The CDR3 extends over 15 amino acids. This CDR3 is CASSSGTGNGYGYTF. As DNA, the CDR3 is TGCGCCAGCAGCTCCGGGACAGGGAACGGCTATGGCTACACCTTC.

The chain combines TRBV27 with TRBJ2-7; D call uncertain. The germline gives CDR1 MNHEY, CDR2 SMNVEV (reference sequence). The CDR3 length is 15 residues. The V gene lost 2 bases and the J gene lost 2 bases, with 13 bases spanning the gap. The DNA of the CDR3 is TGTGCCAGCAGTTTAGGGCCCGAAAATACCTACGAGCAGTACTTC. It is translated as CASSLGPENTYEQYF.

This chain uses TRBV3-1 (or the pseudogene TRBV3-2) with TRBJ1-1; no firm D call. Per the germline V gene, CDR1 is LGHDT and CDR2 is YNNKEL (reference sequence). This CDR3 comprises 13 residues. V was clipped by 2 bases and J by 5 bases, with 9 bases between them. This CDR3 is CASSQKTLTEAFF. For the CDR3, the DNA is TGTGCCAGCAGCCAAAAGACATTGACTGAAGCTTTCTTT.

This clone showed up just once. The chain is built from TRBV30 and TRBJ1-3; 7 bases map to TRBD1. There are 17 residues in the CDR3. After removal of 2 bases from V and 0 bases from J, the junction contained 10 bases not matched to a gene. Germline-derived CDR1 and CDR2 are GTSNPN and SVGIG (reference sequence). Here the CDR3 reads CAWSQRTGVSSGNTIYF. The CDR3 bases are TGTGCCTGGAGTCAGAGGACAGGAGTAAGCTCTGGAAACACCATATATTTT.

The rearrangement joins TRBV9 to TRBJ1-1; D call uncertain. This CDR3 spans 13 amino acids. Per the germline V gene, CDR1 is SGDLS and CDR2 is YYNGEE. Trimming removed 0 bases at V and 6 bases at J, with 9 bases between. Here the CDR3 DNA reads TGTGCCAGCAGCGTAGAAATCGGTTCTGAAGCTTTCTTT. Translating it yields CASSVEIGSEAFF.

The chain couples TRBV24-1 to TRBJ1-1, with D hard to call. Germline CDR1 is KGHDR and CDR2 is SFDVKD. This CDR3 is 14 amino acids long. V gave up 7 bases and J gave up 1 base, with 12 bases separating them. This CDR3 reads CATRAGGANTEAFF. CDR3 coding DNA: TGTGCCACCAGAGCAGGAGGTGCGAACACTGAAGCTTTCTTT.

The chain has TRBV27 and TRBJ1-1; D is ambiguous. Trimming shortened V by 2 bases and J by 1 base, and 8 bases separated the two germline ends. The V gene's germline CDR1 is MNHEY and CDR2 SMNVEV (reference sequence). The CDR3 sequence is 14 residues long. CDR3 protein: CASSLATANTEAFF. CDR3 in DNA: TGTGCCAGCAGTTTAGCCACAGCGAACACTGAAGCTTTCTTT.

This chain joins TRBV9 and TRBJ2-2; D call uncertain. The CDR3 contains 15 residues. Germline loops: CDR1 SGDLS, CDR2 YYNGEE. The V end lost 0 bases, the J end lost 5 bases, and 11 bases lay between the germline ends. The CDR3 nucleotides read TGTGCCAGCAGCGTAGCTGTCGACGGGACCGGGGAGCTGTTTTTT. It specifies CASSVAVDGTGELFF.